Shown below are 28 T cell receptor beta chains from a single sample sequenced in a study of T cell responses to AZD1222 COVID-19 vaccine. Sequencing was performed with immunoSEQ multiplex PCR; in TCRdb, only in-frame clones are kept and a portion is missing. Here the sample spans 100,000 or so clones, 86% being singletons. The source was peripheral blood, collected on day 0 of AZD1222 vaccination. These receptors all stem from an adult in good health.

V usage is TRBV14 and J usage is TRBJ1-1, with D maybe TRBD1 (5 bases). Germline V lookup: CDR1 SGHDN, CDR2 FVKESK. This CDR3 is built from 13 residues. Trimming left V 0 bases short and J 11 bases short, with 13 bases between. Here the CDR3 reads CASSQDYKGPAFF. The CDR3 nucleotides are TGTGCCAGCAGCCAAGATTATAAGGGGCCGGCTTTCTTT.

This clone was observed many times. Other DNA sequences in the same sample also yield this CDR3. The CDR3 reads CASSIGRGQGSYEQYF. The CDR3, as DNA: TGTGCCAGTAGTATAGGTCGGGGTCAGGGGTCCTACGAGCAGTACTTC. The chain joins TRBV19 to TRBJ2-7; a weak D match, TRBD1 (6 bases). V gave up 1 base and J gave up 1 base, with 14 bases separating them. Germline lookup yields CDR1 LNHDA and CDR2 SQIVND (reference sequence). The length of the CDR3 is 16 residues.

This clone was seen only a few times. V usage is TRBV27 and J usage is TRBJ1-2; no definite D call. Trimming removed 0 bases from V and 4 bases from J, with 3 bases in between. The CDR3 is 12 amino acids. In germline, CDR1 is MNHEY, CDR2 SMNVEV (reference sequence). The CDR3 sequence is CASSLSGYGYTF. CDR3 coding DNA: TGTGCCAGCAGTTTATCGGGCTATGGCTACACCTTC.

V is TRBV4-2 and J is TRBJ2-5, with D possibly being TRBD2 (6 bases). This CDR3 comprises 17 residues. Germline CDR1 is LGHNA and CDR2 is YNFKEQ. With 1 base removed from V and 2 bases from J, the gap between germline ends came to 17 bases. CDR3 bases: TGTGCCAGCAGCCAAGGGCTATCCCGCGGGGCACAAGAGACCCAGTACTTC. This sequence encodes CASSQGLSRGAQETQYF.

This rearrangement joins TRBV19 to TRBJ1-5; D possibly corresponds to TRBD1 (5 bases). The V end lost 0 bases, the J end lost 4 bases, and 10 bases lay between the germline ends. The CDR3 runs 15 residues. CDR1 LNHDA and CDR2 SQIVND come from the germline V gene (reference sequence). The CDR3 reads CASSIEAGRNQPQHF. CDR3 DNA: TGTGCCAGTAGTATAGAGGCAGGGAGAAATCAGCCCCAGCATTTT.

The rearrangement links TRBV18 to TRBJ2-7, with D unclear. V lost 0 bases to trimming and J lost 2 bases, with 8 bases between them. Germline CDR1 reads KGHSH; CDR2 reads LQKENI. The CDR3 loop spans 14 amino acids. CDR3 region: CASSPPAVAYEQYF. The CDR3 DNA is TGTGCCAGCTCACCACCGGCTGTTGCCTACGAGCAGTACTTC.

The rearrangement uses TRBV9 and TRBJ1-3, with D possibly being TRBD1 (6 bases). V lost 4 bases and J lost 0, with 20 bases in between. Germline V CDR1 and CDR2: SGDLS, YYNGEE. This CDR3 region has 18 residues. CDR3 DNA sequence: TGTGCCAGCAGCTCCTCTACACCCGACAGGATCTCTGGAAACACCATATATTTT. It translates to CASSSSTPDRISGNTIYF.

The gene calls are TRBV5-6 and TRBJ2-7; 9 bases are a match to TRBD1. The germline gives CDR1 SGHDT, CDR2 YYEEEE. CDR3 size: 18 residues. J was trimmed by 3 bases and V by 4 bases; bases with no gene match: 17. This CDR3 reads CASSPGTGNPTQHYEQYF. CDR3 sequence (DNA): TGTGCCAGCAGCCCCGGGACAGGGAATCCAACCCAGCACTACGAGCAGTACTTC.

The chain carries TRBV6-2 or TRBV6-3 and TRBJ1-2, with 7 bases identical to TRBD1. Germline V gene lookup returns CDR1 MNHEY and CDR2 SVGEGT. V shed 6 bases, J shed 7 bases, and the junction held 11 bases outside the gene matches. This CDR3 is 14 amino acids long. CDR3 coding DNA: TGTGCCAGCAGCCCTGACAGGGTCATTGTTGGCTACACCTTC. It codes for CASSPDRVIVGYTF.

V and J are TRBV6-5 and TRBJ2-1; D gene uncertain. The CDR3 runs 13 residues. The ends were cut back, 6 bases at V and 8 bases at J, with 14 bases in the middle. Germline lookup yields CDR1 MNHEY and CDR2 SVGAGI. Here the CDR3 reads CASSPSLGYEQFF. The CDR3 DNA is TGTGCCAGCAGCCCCTCCCTCGGCTATGAGCAGTTCTTC.

Here the CDR3 DNA reads TGTGCCAGCAGCTTAGATAAAAATAGGGCCAATGAGCAGTTCTTC. This codes for CASSLDKNRANEQFF. The rearrangement links TRBV11-2 to TRBJ2-1; D remains ambiguous. CDR1 is SGHAT, CDR2 FQNNGV, per germline. Trimming took off 0 bases at V and 6 bases at J, with 12 bases between the two ends. This CDR3 comprises 15 residues.

V and J are TRBV9 and TRBJ2-3; a possible D gene is TRBD1 (6 bases). V lost 5 bases and J 1 base, leaving 14 bases between the germline ends. The CDR3 runs to 15 residues. Germline V CDR1 and CDR2: SGDLS, YYNGEE. In DNA, the CDR3 is TGTGCCAGCAGAACAGGGACCGGAGGCACAGATACGCAGTATTTT. Its translation: CASRTGTGGTDTQYF.

The chain couples TRBV4-2 to TRBJ1-3; D remains unclear. This CDR3 comprises 15 residues. Germline CDR1 reads LGHNA; CDR2 reads YNFKEQ. Trimming pared 7 bases from V and 0 bases from J, leaving 13 bases between. CDR3 nucleotide sequence: TGTGCCAGCAATTTCGGATCTGGCTCTGGAAACACCATATATTTT. This sequence encodes CASNFGSGSGNTIYF.

The chain is built from TRBV5-4 and TRBJ1-2; 10 nucleotides match TRBD1. CDR3 length: 15 residues. Germline CDR1 and CDR2: SGHNT and YYREEE (reference sequence). V gave up 0 bases and J gave up 3 bases; unmatched junction bases: 2. DNA for the CDR3: TGTGCCAGCAGCTTGGGGGGGACAGGGGACTATGGCTACACCTTC. The encoded protein is CASSLGGTGDYGYTF.

This clone appeared a few times. This sequence joins TRBV10-3 and TRBJ1-3; possible D gene TRBD1, 5 bases. The CDR3 has 14 residues. V lost 2 bases to trimming and J lost 10 bases, with 15 bases between them. The germline gives CDR1 ENHRY, CDR2 SYGVKD. CDR3 in amino acids: CAISEGDRGSTIYF. CDR3 sequence (DNA): TGTGCCATCAGTGAGGGGGACCGTGGGTCGACCATATATTTT.

J is TRBJ2-3 and V is TRBV27; 15 bases match TRBD2. The CDR3 sequence is 15 residues long. V gave up 8 bases and J gave up 4 bases; unmatched junction bases: 4. Germline V CDR1 and CDR2: MNHEY, SMNVEV (reference sequence). As DNA, the CDR3 is TGTGCCAGCGGGACTAGCGGGAGGTTCCCAGATACGCAGTATTTT. Its protein is CASGTSGRFPDTQYF.

The chain uses TRBV5-6 and TRBJ1-5; D not certain. CDR1 is SGHDT and CDR2 is YYEEEE in the germline V gene. This CDR3 comprises 14 residues. The V gene lost 0 bases and the J gene lost 7 bases, with 11 bases spanning the gap. The CDR3 sequence: CASSLGAGSQPQHF. The CDR3 region has the DNA TGTGCCAGCAGCTTGGGGGCGGGGAGCCAGCCCCAGCATTTT.

The count of this clone is one. This chain joins TRBV5-5 and TRBJ2-7, with TRBD1 matching over 9 bases. The V and J ends lost 5 bases and 5 bases, in that order; junction bases with no gene match: 11. CDR1 is SGHKS, CDR2 YYEKEE, per germline (reference sequence). The CDR3 runs 15 residues. CDR3 sequence (DNA): TGTGCCAGCAGTTCCTTGGGACAGGGCTTCGACGAGCAGTACTTC. Translation gives CASSSLGQGFDEQYF.

The chain combines TRBV10-3 with TRBJ2-5, with a tentative D call TRBD1 (7 bases). The CDR3 has 13 residues. Germline V gene sequence: CDR1 ENHRY, CDR2 SYGVKD. Trimming took off 6 bases at V and 4 bases at J, with 12 bases between the two ends. The CDR3 sequence is CAIRNQGGETQYF. CDR3 bases: TGTGCCATCAGAAATCAGGGGGGAGAGACCCAGTACTTC.

The chain couples TRBV7-3 to TRBJ2-1; TRBD2 aligns across 8 bases. In germline, CDR1 is SGHTA, CDR2 FQGTGA. The V segment lost 2 bases and the J segment 9 bases; nucleotides outside the gene matches: 9. CDR3 length: 15 amino acids. Here the CDR3 reads CASSLWGTSLGEQFF. The CDR3 nucleotides are TGTGCCAGCAGCTTATGGGGGACTAGTCTGGGTGAGCAGTTCTTC.

The chain recombines TRBV7-2 with TRBJ1-2; D gene uncertain. V lost 0 bases to trimming and J lost 2 bases, with 10 bases between them. In germline, CDR1 is SGHTA, CDR2 FQGNSA. The CDR3 length is 15 residues. CDR3: CASSLALRQNYGYTF. In DNA form, the CDR3 reads TGTGCCAGCAGCTTAGCCCTGCGGCAGAACTATGGCTACACCTTC.

The chain combines TRBV30 with TRBJ1-4, with D possibly matching TRBD1 (6 bases). The CDR3 length is 16 residues. Trimming took off 2 bases at V and 5 bases at J, with 18 bases between the two ends. CDR1 and CDR2 from the germline V gene are GTSNPN and SVGIG (reference sequence). The CDR3 is CAWSQAGRGKNEKLFF. CDR3 DNA: TGTGCCTGGAGTCAGGCAGGGAGGGGGAAAAATGAAAAACTGTTTTTT.

The chain uses TRBV4-1 and TRBJ1-4; 7 bases agree with TRBD1. This CDR3 is built from 15 residues. The junction had 4 bases not matched to a gene; V was cut back by 2 bases and J by 4 bases. Germline assignment: CDR1 MGHRA and CDR2 YSYEKL. DNA for the CDR3: TGCGCCAGCAGCCAACCAGACAGGGATAATGAAAAACTGTTTTTT. Residues: CASSQPDRDNEKLFF.

V gene TRBV4-3 combines with J gene TRBJ1-1; TRBD1 aligns across 7 bases. Germline lookup yields CDR1 LGHNA and CDR2 YSLEER. The CDR3 extends over 17 amino acids. With 0 bases clipped from V and 5 bases from J, the junction kept 12 bases outside the gene matches. The CDR3 DNA reads as TGCGCCAGCAGCCAAGATCCCCAGGGGGTTACAATGACTGAAGCTTTCTTT. Its protein product is CASSQDPQGVTMTEAFF.

The genes are TRBV7-2 and TRBJ1-4; TRBD1 agrees at 8 bases. J gave up 8 bases and V 4 bases, and 9 bases lay outside the gene matches. CDR3 length equals 15 residues. CDR1 and CDR2 (germline): SGHTA, FQGNSA. The CDR3 bases are TGTGCCAGCAGCTCCCCAGGGGGCTTACGGGAAAAACTGTTTTTT. This sequence encodes CASSSPGGLREKLFF.

The chain employs TRBV13 and TRBJ2-2; tentative D call: TRBD1 (6 bases). Trimming stripped 5 bases from V and 7 bases from J, with 20 bases between. The germline V gene encodes CDR1 PRHDT and CDR2 FYEKMQ (reference sequence). This CDR3 spans 16 amino acids. CDR3 in amino acids: CASSPDQGQIGGELFF. The CDR3 coding sequence is TGTGCCAGCAGCCCAGACCAGGGGCAGATTGGCGGGGAGCTGTTTTTT.

The chain employs TRBV28 and TRBJ1-3; 8 bases align to TRBD1. The J segment lost 7 bases and the V segment lost 2 bases, leaving 13 bases of the junction unmatched. This CDR3 is built from 17 residues. Looked up from germline, CDR1 is MDHEN and CDR2 is SYDVKM. Here the CDR3 reads CASSLLSQGAGSNTIYF. The DNA for the CDR3 is TGTGCCAGCAGTTTACTTTCTCAGGGGGCTGGTTCCAACACCATATATTTT.

The chain is built from TRBV2 and TRBJ1-5; unclear D gene. V was shortened by 6 bases and J by 0 bases, with 15 bases between the two germline ends. Germline-derived CDR1 and CDR2 are SNHLY and FYNNEI. This CDR3 comprises 16 residues. CDR3 region: CASSNPWDYSNQPQHF. The CDR3 DNA follows: TGTGCCAGCAGCAACCCTTGGGATTATAGCAATCAGCCCCAGCATTTT. The whole variable domain, remainder taken from reference TRBV2 and TRBJ1-5, is EPEVTQTPSHQVTQMGQEVILRCVPISNHLYFYWYRQILGQKVEFLVSFYNNEISEKSEIFDDQFSVERPDGSNFTLKIRSTKLEDSAMYFCASSNPWDYSNQPQHFGDGTRLSIL.